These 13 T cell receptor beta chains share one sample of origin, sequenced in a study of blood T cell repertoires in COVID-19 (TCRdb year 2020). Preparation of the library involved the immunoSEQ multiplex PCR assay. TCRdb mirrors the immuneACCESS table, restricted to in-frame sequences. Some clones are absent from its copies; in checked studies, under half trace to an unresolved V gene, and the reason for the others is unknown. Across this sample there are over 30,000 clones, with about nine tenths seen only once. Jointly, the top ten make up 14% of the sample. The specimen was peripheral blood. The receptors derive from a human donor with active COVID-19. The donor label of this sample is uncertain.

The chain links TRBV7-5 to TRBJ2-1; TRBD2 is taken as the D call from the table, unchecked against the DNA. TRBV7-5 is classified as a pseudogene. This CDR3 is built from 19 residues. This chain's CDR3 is CAPTQAPAPFPKLYNEQFF. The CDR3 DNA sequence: TGTGCTCCCACCCAAGCACCGGCCCCGTTCCCTAAACTATACAATGAGCAGTTCTTC.

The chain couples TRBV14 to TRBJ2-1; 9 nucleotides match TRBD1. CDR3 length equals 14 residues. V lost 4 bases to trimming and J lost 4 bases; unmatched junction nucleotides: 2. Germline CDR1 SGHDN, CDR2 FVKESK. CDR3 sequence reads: CASSPGQGYNEQFF. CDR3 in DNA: TGTGCCAGCAGCCCGGGACAGGGTTACAATGAGCAGTTCTTC. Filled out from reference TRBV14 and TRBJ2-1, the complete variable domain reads EAGVTQFPSHSVIEKGQTVTLRCDPISGHDNLYWYRRVMGKEIKFLLHFVKESKQDESGMPNNRFLAERTGGTYSTLKVQPAELEDSGVYFCASSPGQGYNEQFFGPGTRLTVL.

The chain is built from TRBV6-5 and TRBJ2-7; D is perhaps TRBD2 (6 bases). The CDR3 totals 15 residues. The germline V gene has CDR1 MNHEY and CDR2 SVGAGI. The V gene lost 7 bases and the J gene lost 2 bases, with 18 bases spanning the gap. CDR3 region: CASTGTFFPPYEQYF. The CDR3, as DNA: TGTGCCAGCACTGGGACTTTTTTCCCCCCCTACGAGCAGTACTTC.

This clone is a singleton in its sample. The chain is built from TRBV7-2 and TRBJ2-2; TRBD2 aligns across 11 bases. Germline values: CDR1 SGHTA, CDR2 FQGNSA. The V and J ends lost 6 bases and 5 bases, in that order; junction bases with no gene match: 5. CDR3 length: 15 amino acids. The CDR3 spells CASRITSGGTGELFF. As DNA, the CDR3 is TGTGCCAGCAGAATAACTAGCGGGGGAACCGGGGAGCTGTTTTTT.

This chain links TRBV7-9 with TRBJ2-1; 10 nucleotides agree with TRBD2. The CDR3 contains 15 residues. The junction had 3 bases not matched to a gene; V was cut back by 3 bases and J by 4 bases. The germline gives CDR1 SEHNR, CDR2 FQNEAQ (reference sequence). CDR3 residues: CASSLVLAGYNEQFF. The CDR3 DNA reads TGTGCCAGCAGCTTGGTACTAGCGGGGTACAATGAGCAGTTCTTC.

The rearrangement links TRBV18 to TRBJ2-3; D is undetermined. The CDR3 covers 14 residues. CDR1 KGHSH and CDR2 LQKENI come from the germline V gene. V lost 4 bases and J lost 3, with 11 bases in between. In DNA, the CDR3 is TGTGCCAGCTCACTCCTCCAGGAAACAGATACGCAGTATTTT. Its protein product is CASSLLQETDTQYF. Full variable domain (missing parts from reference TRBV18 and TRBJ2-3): NAGVMQNPRHLVRRRGQEARLRCSPMKGHSHVYWYRQLPEEGLKFMVYLQKENIIDESGMPKERFSAEFPKEGPSILRIQQVVRGDSAAYFCASSLLQETDTQYFGPGTRLTVL.

The DNA of the CDR3 is TGTGCCAGCAGTTCCCGACGGGTCACAGATACGCAGTATTTT. This translates into CASSSRRVTDTQYF. This chain joins TRBV7-2 and TRBJ2-3; D unclear. The germline V gene encodes CDR1 SGHTA and CDR2 FQGNSA. The V gene lost 6 bases and the J gene lost 2 bases, with 12 bases spanning the gap. The CDR3 has 14 residues.

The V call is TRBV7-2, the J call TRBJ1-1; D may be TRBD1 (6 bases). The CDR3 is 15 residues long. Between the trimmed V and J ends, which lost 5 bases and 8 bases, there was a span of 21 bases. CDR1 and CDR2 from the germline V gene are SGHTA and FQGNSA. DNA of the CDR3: TGTGCCAGCAGCCCGGGGGGGGCGACAGTGAGGGAAGCTTTCTTT. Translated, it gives CASSPGGATVREAFF.

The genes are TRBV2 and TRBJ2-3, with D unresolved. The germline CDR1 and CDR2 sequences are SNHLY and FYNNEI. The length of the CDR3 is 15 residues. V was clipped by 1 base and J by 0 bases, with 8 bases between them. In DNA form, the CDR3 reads TGTGCCAGCAGTGAAGGTCTCGAGAGCACAGATACGCAGTATTTT. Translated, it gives CASSEGLESTDTQYF.

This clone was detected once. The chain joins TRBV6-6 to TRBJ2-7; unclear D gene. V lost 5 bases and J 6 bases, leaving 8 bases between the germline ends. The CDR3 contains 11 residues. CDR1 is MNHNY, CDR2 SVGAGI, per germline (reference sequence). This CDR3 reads CASSSSLEQYF. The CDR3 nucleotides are TGTGCCAGCAGTAGTAGTCTCGAGCAGTACTTC.

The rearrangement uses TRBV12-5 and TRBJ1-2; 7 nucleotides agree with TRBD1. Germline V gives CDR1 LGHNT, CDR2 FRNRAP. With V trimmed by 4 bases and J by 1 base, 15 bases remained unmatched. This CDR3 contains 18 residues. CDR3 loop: CASGSTGQKVSRNYGYTF. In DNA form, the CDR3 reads TGTGCTAGTGGTTCCACGGGACAGAAAGTTTCCCGTAACTATGGCTACACCTTC.

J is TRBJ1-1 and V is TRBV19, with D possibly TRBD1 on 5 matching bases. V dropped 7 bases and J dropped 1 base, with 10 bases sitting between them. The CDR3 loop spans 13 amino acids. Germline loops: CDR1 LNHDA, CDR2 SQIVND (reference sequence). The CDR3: CASMAGGNTEAFF. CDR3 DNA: TGTGCCAGTATGGCGGGGGGGAACACTGAAGCTTTCTTT.

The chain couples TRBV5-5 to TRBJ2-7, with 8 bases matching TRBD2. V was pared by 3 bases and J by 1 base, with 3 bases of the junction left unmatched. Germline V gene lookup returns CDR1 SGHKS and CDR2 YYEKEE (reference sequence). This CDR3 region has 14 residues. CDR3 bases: TGTGCCAGCAGCTCAAGACTAGCGTCCTACGAGCAGTACTTC. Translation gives CASSSRLASYEQYF.